Listed here are 3 T cell receptor beta chains from one sample, sequenced in a study of blood T cells in healthy people across ages (dated by TCRdb to between 2015 and 2017). Receptor amplification or capture employed 5' RACE. These reads were obtained on an Illumina HiSeq 2500. A second roughly 6 to 12 cycle PCR used a sample-barcoded 5' primer and a J-beta primer mix. TCRdb applied fastp at Q25 and MiXCR to the public reads, then kept only in-frame beta chains. Rows with a matching CDR3 protein are joined into one entry that keeps the most common DNA and genes. Counted in this sample were over 1.5 million distinct CDR3 sequences; roughly 52% of them appeared once. The top ten clones comprise less than 2.5% of the sample. The specimen was blood. The receptor set was obtained from a woman in her 40s in good health.

J is TRBJ2-1 and V is TRBV28; D is possibly TRBD1 or TRBD2 (6 bases each). CDR1 and CDR2 from the germline V gene are MDHEN and SYDVKM. V dropped 7 bases and J dropped 7 bases, with 17 bases sitting between them. This CDR3 spans 14 amino acids. CDR3 loop: CASTPGARQNEQFF. CDR3 nucleotide sequence: TGTGCCAGCACCCCGGGGGCAAGGCAAAATGAGCAGTTCTTC.

The chain combines TRBV4-3 with TRBJ2-6; D tentatively fits TRBD1 or TRBD2 (5 bases each). V was clipped by 1 base and J by 0 bases, with 16 bases between them. The CDR3 has 19 amino acids. CDR1 and CDR2 (germline): LGHNA, YSLEER. The CDR3: CASSQVISGARSGANVLTF. As DNA, the CDR3 is TGCGCCAGCAGCCAAGTAATATCCGGGGCTCGCTCTGGGGCCAACGTCCTGACTTTC.

The chain uses TRBV7-2 and TRBJ1-5, with 7 nucleotides matching TRBD1. The CDR3 has 15 amino acids. The V gene's germline CDR1 is SGHTA and CDR2 FQGNSA. Trimming at V came to 4 bases and at J to 3 bases, leaving 6 bases not matched to a gene. As DNA, the CDR3 is TGTGCCAGCAGCTCACAGACAGGGAACAATCAGCCCCAGCATTTT. This translates into CASSSQTGNNQPQHF.